A selection of T cell receptor beta chains follows, all from one sample in a study of PD-L1 blockade in urothelial cancer. Repertoires were generated with immunoSEQ multiplex PCR, while TCRdb's copy carries only in-frame clones and drops some. There are 40,000 to 60,000 clones in the sample; around four fifths occur only once, and approximately 3% lies in the top ten. The specimen comprised PBMCs, sampled around atezolizumab (anti-PD-L1) treatment. These receptors were taken from a man in his sixties or seventies with urothelial cancer. CDR3s include the opening cysteine and the closing phenylalanine or tryptophan. D genes are given only for firm matches. Clone size, where shown, is once, few, many, or a class for clones that have expanded.

j_call d_call v_call clone_size cdr3_aa cdr3_nt
TRBJ2-5 TRBD1 TRBV7-3 - CASSFPVNRGETQYF TGTGCCAGCAGCTTTCCGGTAAACAGGGGTGAGACCCAGTACTTC
TRBJ2-2 - TRBV5-4 - CASSLPPGLNTGELFF TGTGCCAGCAGCCTTCCCCCGGGACTTAACACCGGGGAGCTGTTTTTT
TRBJ1-5 - TRBV27 once CASSSADSYSNQPQHF TGTGCCAGCAGTTCGGCAGACTCGTATAGCAATCAGCCCCAGCATTTT
TRBJ1-3 TRBD1 TRBV5-8 once CAAGGQGLAGNTIYF TGTGCCGCGGGCGGACAGGGTTTAGCCGGAAACACCATATATTTT
TRBJ2-3 TRBD2 TRBV4-2 - CASSHPAGLAGGRGTDTQYF TGTGCCAGCAGCCACCCCGCGGGACTAGCGGGAGGGCGGGGGACAGATACGCAGTATTTT
TRBJ2-2 TRBD2 TRBV28 - CASSLLVSGRANGELFF TGTGCCAGCAGTTTACTAGTTAGCGGGAGGGCCAACGGGGAGCTGTTTTTT
TRBJ2-1 TRBD1 TRBV27 - CASSPGTGVTYNEQFF TGTGCCAGCAGTCCCGGGACAGGGGTTACCTACAATGAGCAGTTCTTC
TRBJ2-5 - TRBV11-3 - CASSPPRGETQYF TGTGCCAGCAGTCCCCCTAGGGGGGAGACCCAGTACTTC
TRBJ2-2 TRBD1 TRBV11-3 - CASSPKGTGVNTGELFF TGTGCCAGCAGCCCAAAGGGGACAGGGGTGAACACCGGGGAGCTGTTTTTT
TRBJ2-7 - TRBV6-6 - CASSYSALGEQYF TGTGCCAGCAGTTACTCGGCGCTAGGCGAGCAGTACTTC
TRBJ2-5 TRBD1 TRBV13 - CASRLAGTGPSQYF TGTGCCAGCAGACTCGCCGGGACAGGGCCATCCCAGTACTTC
TRBJ2-1 TRBD2 TRBV13 few CASSLVTSGANEQFF TGTGCCAGCAGCTTAGTGACTAGCGGGGCCAATGAGCAGTTCTTC
TRBJ1-1 TRBD1 TRBV11-2 - CASSPGTGKVTEAFF TGTGCCAGCAGCCCGGGGACAGGGAAGGTTACTGAAGCTTTCTTT
TRBJ2-7 TRBD2 TRBV15 - CATSRDLSGSSEQYF TGTGCCACCAGCAGAGATCTAAGCGGGAGTAGCGAGCAGTACTTC
TRBJ2-1 TRBD2 TRBV4-1 once CASSQEERGIYNEQFF TGCGCCAGCAGCCAAGAGGAGCGGGGGATCTACAATGAGCAGTTCTTC
TRBJ2-7 TRBD2 TRBV4-3 - CASSQAGGGAYEQYF TGCGCCAGCAGCCAAGCGGGGGGTGGGGCCTACGAGCAGTACTTC
TRBJ1-1 - TRBV5-4 - CASSPDMNTEAFF TGTGCCAGCAGCCCGGACATGAACACTGAAGCTTTCTTT
TRBJ1-1 - TRBV19 few CASRATSNTEAFF TGTGCCAGTAGGGCGACTTCGAACACTGAAGCTTTCTTT
TRBJ2-5 TRBD2 TRBV5-4 - CASSLEGGGTSLTQYF TGTGCCAGCAGCTTGGAGGGCGGGGGGACTTCCCTCACCCAGTACTTC
TRBJ1-2 - TRBV6-6 - CASSYGEGGYGYTF TGTGCCAGCAGTTACGGGGAGGGTGGCTATGGCTACACCTTC
TRBJ2-3 TRBD2 TRBV7-2 - CASSPAAGGTDTQYF TGTGCCAGCAGCCCAGCAGCGGGAGGGACAGATACGCAGTATTTT
TRBJ1-2 - TRBV7-2 - CASSSRQAYGYTF TGTGCCAGCAGCTCTCGGCAGGCCTATGGCTACACCTTC
TRBJ1-1 TRBD1 TRBV13 - CASSLGGQLNTEAFF TGTGCCAGCAGCTTAGGGGGACAGCTGAACACTGAAGCTTTCTTT
TRBJ2-7 - TRBV7-9 - CASSLVQGVYEQYF TGTGCCAGCAGCTTAGTTCAGGGTGTCTACGAGCAGTACTTC
TRBJ1-3 TRBD1 TRBV9 - CASSLGTGWAGNTIYF TGTGCCAGCAGCCTCGGGACAGGGTGGGCTGGAAACACCATATATTTT
TRBJ1-4 TRBD1 TRBV28 few CASSLADRGGEKLFF TGTGCCAGCAGTTTAGCAGACAGGGGGGGTGAAAAACTGTTTTTT
TRBJ2-3 TRBD2 TRBV6-1 - CASSEGRVASGRAADTQYF TGTGCCAGCAGTGAAGGTCGGGTGGCTAGCGGGAGGGCGGCAGATACGCAGTATTTT
TRBJ2-7 - TRBV7-2 - CASSLARDSQQYF TGTGCCAGCAGCTTAGCGCGGGACTCTCAGCAGTACTTC
TRBJ1-1 TRBD1 TRBV11-2 - CASSFRGPGTNTEAFF TGTGCCAGCAGCTTCAGGGGGCCAGGAACGAACACTGAAGCTTTCTTT
TRBJ1-1 - TRBV6-1 - CASGQGLNTEAFF TGTGCCAGCGGGCAGGGTTTGAACACTGAAGCTTTCTTT
TRBJ2-3 - TRBV15 - CATSEQIKDTQYF TGTGCCACCAGCGAACAAATTAAAGATACGCAGTATTTT
TRBJ2-2 - TRBV9 few CASSVVWQNTGELFF TGTGCCAGCAGCGTAGTTTGGCAAAACACCGGGGAGCTGTTTTTT
TRBJ2-1 - TRBV5-8 - CASSLALREQFF TGTGCCAGCAGCTTGGCCCTTCGGGAGCAGTTCTTC
TRBJ2-7 TRBD1 TRBV7-9 - CASSFGPGQDSYEQYF TGTGCCAGCAGCTTTGGCCCGGGACAGGACTCCTACGAGCAGTACTTC
TRBJ1-2 - TRBV7-2 - CASSKNPPGDAANYGYTF TGTGCCAGCAGCAAAAACCCCCCAGGGGATGCGGCTAACTATGGCTACACCTTC
TRBJ1-2 TRBD1 TRBV19 - CASSPDRGRGYTF TGTGCCAGTAGCCCGGACAGGGGGCGCGGCTACACCTTC
TRBJ1-5 - TRBV19 many CASKGRPYRDGTGNYSNQPQHF TGTGCCAGTAAAGGACGGCCTTACAGGGACGGAACAGGGAACTATAGCAATCAGCCCCAGCATTTT